Below are 25 T cell receptor beta chains sequenced from a single sample in a study of human CD4 T cells and Enterobacteriaceae. TCRdb's copy holds only in-frame clones and misses some; the assay was immunoSEQ multiplex PCR. The sample lists about 27,000 clones, about 82% seen once, with approximately 0.9% in the top ten. The memory gate held CD4+ cells that were not CD45RA+CCR7+CD95- naive cells, over 98% pure. Sequenced: memory CD4+ T cells from blood. The origin of the receptors is a human donor in good health.

This clone showed up just a few times. The rearrangement joins TRBV4-1 to TRBJ1-5; TRBD1 agrees at 10 bases. With V trimmed by 3 bases and J by 2 bases, 10 bases remained unmatched. The CDR3 covers 18 residues. Per germline, CDR1 MGHRA and CDR2 YSYEKL. The CDR3 loop is CASSHRDRGGVGNQPQHF. The CDR3 region has the DNA TGCGCCAGCAGCCATAGGGACAGGGGAGGCGTGGGCAATCAGCCCCAGCATTTT.

The chain joins TRBV18 to TRBJ2-5; the D is unclear. The germline CDR1 and CDR2 sequences are KGHSH and LQKENI. This CDR3 is built from 13 residues. Trimming cost V 3 bases and J 5 bases, with 10 bases left between them. The CDR3 protein is CASSPGVGETQYF. CDR3 bases: TGTGCCAGCTCACCTGGAGTAGGGGAGACCCAGTACTTC.

V gene TRBV19 combines with J gene TRBJ1-2; 7 bases map to TRBD1. Unmatched junction bases numbered 5, after V lost 3 bases and J lost 7 bases. CDR1 LNHDA and CDR2 SQIVND come from the germline V gene (reference sequence). The CDR3 is 13 amino acids. The CDR3 nucleotides are TGTGCCAGTAGTATCCAGGGGGATAGTGGCTACACCTTC. It encodes CASSIQGDSGYTF.

This clone was detected only a few times. This sequence joins TRBV19 and TRBJ2-5; TRBD1 agrees at 7 bases. Per the germline V gene, CDR1 is LNHDA and CDR2 is SQIVND (reference sequence). After removal of 5 bases from V and 5 bases from J, the junction contained 11 bases not matched to a gene. The length of the CDR3 is 15 residues. DNA of the CDR3: TGTGCCAGTAGTCCTCGACAGGGTTTAGGGGAGACCCAGTACTTC. As protein: CASSPRQGLGETQYF.

In this sample, this clone turned up once. This chain links TRBV2 with TRBJ2-3; 9 nucleotides align to TRBD2. The CDR3 is 20 residues long. CDR1 SNHLY and CDR2 FYNNEI come from the germline V gene. Unmatched junction bases numbered 18, after V lost 5 bases and J lost 0 bases. The CDR3 loop is CASSHPGVASGTGSTDTQYF. The CDR3 region has the DNA TGTGCCAGCAGTCACCCCGGTGTGGCTAGCGGGACCGGAAGCACAGATACGCAGTATTTT.

The chain couples TRBV2 to TRBJ1-3; D remains ambiguous. Looked up from germline, CDR1 is SNHLY and CDR2 is FYNNEI. The CDR3 loop spans 15 amino acids. Between the trimmed V and J ends, which lost 4 bases and 4 bases, there was a span of 14 bases. CDR3 amino acids: CASSATGADGNTIYF. The CDR3 DNA sequence: TGTGCCAGCAGTGCCACGGGTGCCGACGGAAACACCATATATTTT.

The chain is built from TRBV7-2 and TRBJ1-4, with a tentative D call TRBD1 (5 bases). Germline assignment: CDR1 SGHTA and CDR2 FQGNSA. Between the trimmed V and J ends, which lost 6 bases and 7 bases, there was a span of 15 bases. This CDR3 contains 14 residues. The CDR3 is CASRRGVPGEKLFF. The CDR3 region has the DNA TGTGCCAGCAGGAGAGGGGTCCCGGGTGAAAAACTGTTTTTT.

The chain recombines TRBV9 with TRBJ2-1; D is possibly TRBD1 or TRBD2 (5 bases each). V lost 0 bases, J lost 6 bases, and 13 bases lay in between. The CDR3 totals 15 residues. CDR1 is SGDLS, CDR2 YYNGEE, per germline. CDR3 coding DNA: TGTGCCAGCAGCGTAGTGGGGGAGTGGGGCAATGAGCAGTTCTTC. This gives the protein CASSVVGEWGNEQFF.

The gene calls are TRBV5-1 and TRBJ2-1; 9 nucleotides line up with TRBD2. The V gene end was trimmed by 0 bases and the J gene end by 6 bases; junction bases not matched to a gene: 7. CDR1 and CDR2 (germline): SGHRS, YFSETQ. The CDR3 covers 16 residues. CDR3 in DNA: TGCGCCAGCAGCTTGGCCATTAGCGGGGGAGGCAATGAGCAGTTCTTC. This codes for CASSLAISGGGNEQFF.

The chain combines TRBV6-5 with TRBJ1-2; D perhaps matches TRBD1 (5 bases). Germline assignment: CDR1 MNHEY and CDR2 SVGAGI. The CDR3 is 13 amino acids. The V gene lost 5 bases and the J gene lost 1 base, with 8 bases spanning the gap. The CDR3, as DNA: TGTGCCAGCAGTAGGGACGGTAACTATGGCTACACCTTC. Amino acid sequence: CASSRDGNYGYTF.

The chain carries TRBV11-3 and TRBJ2-5; no definite D call. The CDR3 has 11 residues. Between the trimmed V and J ends, which lost 8 bases and 4 bases, there was a span of 8 bases. Germline lookup yields CDR1 SGHNT and CDR2 YENEEA. The CDR3 here is CASRLAETQYF. The CDR3 DNA is TGTGCCAGCCGATTGGCAGAGACCCAGTACTTC.

This clone was found a few times. The chain carries TRBV5-6 and TRBJ2-5; maybe TRBD2 (5 bases). Germline CDR1 SGHDT, CDR2 YYEEEE. The CDR3 contains 15 residues. V was trimmed by 0 bases and J by 5 bases, leaving 14 bases between them. CDR3: CASSLATIRRETQYF. The CDR3 DNA follows: TGTGCCAGCAGCTTGGCGACTATTAGGAGGGAGACCCAGTACTTC.

The V gene is TRBV4-1, the J gene TRBJ1-1, with D possibly TRBD1 on 6 matching bases. V was trimmed by 6 bases and J by 10 bases, leaving 12 bases between them. Germline values: CDR1 MGHRA, CDR2 YSYEKL. The CDR3 is made up of 11 amino acids. This CDR3 is CASRQGRGAFF. DNA for the CDR3: TGCGCCAGCAGGCAGGGGCGTGGAGCTTTCTTT.

The rearrangement uses TRBV12-1 and TRBJ2-1; no DNA check was done on the table's D call, TRBD2. TRBV12-1 is annotated as a pseudogene. The CDR3 consists of 17 residues. The CDR3 reads CASSSLGREAQRNEQFF. CDR3 in DNA: TGTGCCAGCAGCTCCCTAGGGCGGGAGGCCCAAAGGAATGAGCAGTTCTTC.

CDR3 coding DNA: TGTGCCAGCAGCCGGTACAGGGGAGAGAGACAAGAGACCCAGTACTTC. Protein product: CASSRYRGERQETQYF. The V and J genes are TRBV27 and TRBJ2-5, with 7 bases aligning to TRBD1. The trim removed 6 bases at V and 2 bases at J, leaving 12 bases unmatched. CDR1 MNHEY and CDR2 SMNVEV come from the germline V gene (reference sequence). The CDR3 is made up of 16 amino acids.

This clone came up once. The J gene is TRBJ2-5, the V gene TRBV4-1, with unresolved D. Germline lookup yields CDR1 MGHRA and CDR2 YSYEKL. The CDR3 has 13 amino acids. The V and J ends lost 4 bases and 5 bases respectively, with 11 bases between them. The CDR3 DNA reads as TGCGCCAGCAGCCGCCTCTTAGGGGAGACCCAGTACTTC. Its protein is CASSRLLGETQYF.

This chain links TRBV2 with TRBJ2-1; 9 nucleotides line up with TRBD2. J lost 4 bases, V lost 5 bases, and 6 bases had no gene match. Germline V gives CDR1 SNHLY, CDR2 FYNNEI. This CDR3 comprises 15 residues. CDR3 bases: TGTGCCAGCAGTCTCAGCGGGGGGAGTTACAATGAGCAGTTCTTC. This encodes CASSLSGGSYNEQFF.

The CDR3 loop reads CASSPDLREPQHF. The CDR3 nucleotides are TGTGCCAGCTCACCCGACCTAAGGGAGCCCCAGCATTTT. The V and J genes are TRBV18 and TRBJ1-5, with no clear D. Germline V gene lookup returns CDR1 KGHSH and CDR2 LQKENI. Trimming pared 3 bases from V and 8 bases from J, leaving 11 bases between. CDR3 size: 13 residues.

The chain carries TRBV6-1 and TRBJ2-7; D perhaps matches TRBD1 (6 bases). In germline, CDR1 is MNHNS, CDR2 SASEGT. CDR3 length: 13 residues. Trimming stripped 7 bases from V and 1 base from J, with 11 bases between. CDR3 sequence reads: CASNRDTSYEQYF. The CDR3, as DNA: TGTGCCAGCAATAGGGACACATCCTACGAGCAGTACTTC.

For this clone: The same CDR3 can be traced to other DNA sequences in this sample. The genes are TRBV27 and TRBJ1-6, with TRBD1 matching 9 bases. With V trimmed by 9 bases and J by 10 bases, 10 bases remained unmatched. In germline, CDR1 is MNHEY, CDR2 SMNVEV (reference sequence). This CDR3 has 14 amino acids. In DNA, the CDR3 is TGTGCCAGTACCGCAGACAGGGGGTACTCACCCCTCCACTTT. This translates into CASTADRGYSPLHF.

This rearrangement joins TRBV28 to TRBJ1-1; 7 nucleotides line up with TRBD1. The trim removed 5 bases at V and 11 bases at J, leaving 8 bases unmatched. Germline CDR1 reads MDHEN; CDR2 reads SYDVKM. CDR3 length: 12 amino acids. The CDR3 nucleotides are TGTGCCAGCAGTCTATTAACAGGGGAGGCTTTCTTT. Its protein product is CASSLLTGEAFF.

The chain has TRBV28 and TRBJ1-2; D is unresolved. V was pared by 6 bases and J by 8 bases, with 13 bases between. The CDR3 is 12 residues long. Per the germline V gene, CDR1 is MDHEN and CDR2 is SYDVKM. The CDR3 region is CASSLPAGGYTF. In nucleotides, the CDR3 is TGTGCCAGCAGCCTCCCCGCGGGGGGCTACACCTTC.

This chain uses TRBV6-1 with TRBJ2-3; 7 positions agree with TRBD1. With V trimmed by 10 bases and J by 2 bases, 12 bases remained unmatched. This CDR3 comprises 15 residues. The germline V gene has CDR1 MNHNS and CDR2 SASEGT. CDR3 residues: CATEKGAAATDTQYF. CDR3 coding DNA: TGTGCCACCGAGAAGGGGGCGGCGGCCACAGATACGCAGTATTTT.

V and J are TRBV19 and TRBJ1-1; perhaps TRBD1 as D (5 bases). There are 14 residues in the CDR3. Between the trimmed V and J ends, which lost 10 bases and 7 bases, there was a span of 22 bases. CDR1 and CDR2 (germline): LNHDA, SQIVND (reference sequence). The CDR3 loop is CATSRGGLGLEAFF. DNA of the CDR3: TGTGCCACCAGTAGGGGAGGGCTGGGGCTTGAAGCTTTCTTT.

The J gene is TRBJ2-1, the V gene TRBV28; 11 nucleotides line up with TRBD1. Germline V CDR1 and CDR2: MDHEN, SYDVKM. Unmatched junction bases numbered 3, after V lost 6 bases and J lost 2 bases. The CDR3 contains 15 residues. The CDR3 region is CASSRTGGTYNEQFF. The CDR3 bases are TGTGCCAGCAGCCGGACAGGGGGCACCTACAATGAGCAGTTCTTC.